The clone carrying this TCR beta chain was seen more than once but under ten times. Its cognate antigen is unknown. Cultured CD4+ T cell DNA underwent sequencing with the Oncomine TCR Beta short-read assay. TCRdb used MiXCR to reprocess the PCR reads, holding one entry per CDR3 protein. The sample records 15,000 or so distinct CDR3 sequences, about a third being singletons. These data are taken from a study of vaccination and CD4 T cells after COVID-19. Whole-study results and caveats: Looking at convalescent patients, 304 of their 307 vaccine-specific clones were spike mono-reactive.

Losses at the gene ends were 7 bases for V and 0 bases for J; bases not matched to a gene: 2. Looked up from germline, CDR1 is MNHNS and CDR2 is SASEGT. CDR3 length equals 13 residues. Treatment meaning: roughly nine-day PBMC culture with coronavirus spike peptide pools or control peptides (ViraFEST assay). The sequence came from a human donor with COVID-19. This chain connects TRBV6-1 to TRBJ1-1, with 7 nucleotides matching TRBD1. The sample was cultured CD4+ T cells from blood. The CDR3 sequence: CASTGQMNTEAFF. In DNA, the CDR3 is TGTGCCAGCACGGGACAGATGAACACTGAAGCTTTCTTT.